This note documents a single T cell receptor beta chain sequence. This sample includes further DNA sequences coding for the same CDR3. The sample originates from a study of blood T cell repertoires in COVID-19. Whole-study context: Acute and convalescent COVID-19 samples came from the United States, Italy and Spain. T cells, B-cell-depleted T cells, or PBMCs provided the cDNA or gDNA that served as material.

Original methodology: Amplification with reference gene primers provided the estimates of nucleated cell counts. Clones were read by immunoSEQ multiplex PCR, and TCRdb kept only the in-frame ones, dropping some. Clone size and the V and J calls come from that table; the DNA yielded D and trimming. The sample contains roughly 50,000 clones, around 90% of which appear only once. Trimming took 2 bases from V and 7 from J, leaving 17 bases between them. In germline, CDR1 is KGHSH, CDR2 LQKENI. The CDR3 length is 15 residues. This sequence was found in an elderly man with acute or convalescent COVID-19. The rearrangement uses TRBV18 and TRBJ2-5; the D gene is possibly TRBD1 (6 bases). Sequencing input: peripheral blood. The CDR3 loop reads CASSPRTDLSGTQYF. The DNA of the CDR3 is TGTGCCAGCTCACCAAGGACAGACCTATCTGGGACCCAGTACTTC.